The clone carrying this TCR beta chain was observed many times. V lost 6 bases to trimming and J lost 0 bases; unmatched junction nucleotides: 12. The CDR3 totals 18 residues. The V gene's germline CDR1 is LNHDA and CDR2 SQIVND (reference sequence). This specimen comes from a study of T cells in Graves' hyperthyroidism and ophthalmopathy. RNA transcripts were the template for amplifying TCR beta CDR3 regions. An initial round of RT-PCR targeting the TCR CDR3 relied on the HTBI primer set. TCRdb fed the multiplex PCR reads into MiXCR, producing one record per CDR3 protein. The sample holds about 300,000 distinct CDR3 sequences, approximately 26% seen once.

V gene TRBV19 combines with J gene TRBJ2-2; TRBD1 matches 8 bases. The receptor comes from a man in his forties with Graves' hyperthyroidism that later progressed to Graves' ophthalmopathy. Sequencing used blood. As DNA, the CDR3 is TGTGCCAGTAGAATTGGTGACTGGGACAGGTCGAACACCGGGGAGCTGTTTTTT. Translating gives CASRIGDWDRSNTGELFF.